This TCR beta chain was recovered during a study of T cells in Graves' hyperthyroidism and ophthalmopathy. Participants, patients aged 18 to 65, had newly diagnosed hyperthyroidism with a duration under 2 months. PBMCs were sourced from 9 to 10 ml fresh peripheral blood. V shed 1 base and J shed 7 bases, with 13 bases lying between them. The CDR3 is 15 residues long. CDR1 SGHAT and CDR2 FQNNGV come from the germline V gene. Notes on the study in general: Ophthalmopathy and stable hyperthyroidism were separated by a 13 V-J model. Peripheral blood also featured most of the thyroid clonotypes expanded above 0.001.

This clonotype was seen a few times. The antigen is unknown. Using RNA transcripts as the source, TCR beta CDR3 regions were amplified. The primer set for the first-round RT-PCR of the TCR CDR3 was HTBI. Using its own MiXCR run on the multiplex PCR reads, TCRdb lists one record per CDR3 protein. This repertoire shows about 350,000 distinct CDR3 sequences, approximately 15% found once; its top ten account for just under 25%. This chain links TRBV11-2 with TRBJ1-4; a possible D gene is TRBD1 (6 bases). The sequencing input was blood. This receptor was identified in a young woman with Graves' hyperthyroidism. The CDR3 loop is CASSLGGGGTEKLFF. CDR3 coding DNA: TGTGCCAGCAGCTTAGGAGGGGGGGGGACTGAAAAACTGTTTTTT.